The rows below give T cell receptor beta chains drawn from one sample of a study of T cell changes during pregnancy in multiple sclerosis. Using immunoSEQ multiplex PCR, the repertoire was profiled, and TCRdb retains in-frame clones only, with some absent. The data hold approximately 15,000 clones, with approximately 84% observed a single time. The sample consisted of CD8+ T cells from peripheral blood mononuclear cells, taken in the third trimester of pregnancy. These receptors all stem from a female donor in good health, enrolled as a control in a pregnancy study. The CDR3 runs from the conserved cysteine through the conserved F or W. The D gene is left open where the match is weak. Some rows mark clone size as missing; the rest say once, few, many or name a class of expanded clone.

>TRBJ1-2|TRBD1|TRBV6-4|.
CASSVGQGEMSGPYGYTF
TGTGCCAGCAGTGTGGGACAGGGTGAGATGTCCGGTCCCTATGGCTACACCTTC
>TRBJ2-7|TRBD2|TRBV27|.
CASSLVRDGGSEQYF
TGTGCCAGCAGTTTAGTCCGGGACGGGGGGTCCGAGCAGTACTTC
>TRBJ1-1|.|TRBV30|few
CAWIDSHRPQAFF
TGTGCCTGGATTGACTCCCATCGTCCCCAAGCTTTCTTT
>TRBJ2-5|TRBD1|TRBV5-1|few
CASSLGQGAWETQYF
TGCGCCAGCAGCCTAGGACAGGGGGCTTGGGAGACCCAGTACTTC
>TRBJ2-3|.|TRBV13|.
CASSLGGTSSTDTQYF
TGTGCCAGCAGCTTAGGAGGGACTTCTAGCACAGATACGCAGTATTTT
>TRBJ1-3|.|TRBV4-3|.
CASSQRGNGNTIYF
TGCGCCAGCAGCCAAAGGGGAAACGGAAACACCATATATTTT
>TRBJ1-2|.|TRBV25-1|.
CASSVTARSGYTF
TGTGCCAGCAGTGTAACGGCCCGGAGTGGCTACACCTTC
>TRBJ2-1|TRBD2|TRBV4-1|.
CASSPGLAGTYNEQFF
TGCGCCAGCAGCCCCGGGCTAGCGGGTACCTACAATGAGCAGTTCTTC
>TRBJ2-7|.|TRBV5-6|.
CASSLLAGIHEQYF
TGTGCCAGCAGCTTGTTGGCGGGGATCCACGAGCAGTACTTC
>TRBJ2-7|TRBD2|TRBV2|.
CASSQTSGASYEQYF
TGTGCCAGCAGTCAGACTAGCGGAGCGTCCTACGAGCAGTACTTC
>TRBJ1-1|.|TRBV18|.
CASSHLVAGGRAFF
TGTGCCAGCTCCCACCTAGTCGCGGGGGGGAGAGCTTTCTTT
>TRBJ2-2|.|TRBV21-1|.
CASSSRNRDTNTGELFF
TGTGCCAGCAGCTCCCGAAACAGGGACACGAACACCGGGGAGCTGTTTTTT
>TRBJ1-1|.|TRBV5-1|.
CASSPYGDNTEAFF
TGCGCCAGCAGCCCCTACGGGGATAACACTGAAGCTTTCTTT
>TRBJ2-5|.|TRBV4-1|.
CASSQGSGSQETQYF
TGCGCCAGCAGCCAAGGGTCTGGCAGCCAAGAGACCCAGTACTTC
>TRBJ2-3|TRBD2|TRBV6-4|medium-sized
CASSDGGGTDTQYF
TGTGCCAGCAGTGACGGGGGGGGCACAGATACGCAGTATTTT
>TRBJ1-2|TRBD1|TRBV5-4|.
CASSNGQGFNYGYTF
TGTGCCAGCAGTAACGGACAGGGGTTTAACTATGGCTACACCTTC
>TRBJ2-2|TRBD1|TRBV30|.
CAWSPGQGWGTGELFF
TGTGCCTGGAGTCCCGGACAGGGATGGGGCACCGGGGAGCTGTTTTTT
>TRBJ2-3|TRBD1|TRBV15|.
CATSLGTGPKYSSTDTQYF
TGTGCCACCAGCCTTGGGACAGGCCCTAAATACTCTAGCACAGATACGCAGTATTTT
>TRBJ2-7|TRBD1|TRBV7-2|.
CASSLETGFYEQYF
TGTGCCAGCAGCTTAGAGACAGGGTTCTACGAGCAGTACTTC
>TRBJ2-3|TRBD2|TRBV9|.
CASSAGTSGGAVDTQYF
TGTGCCAGCAGCGCCGGGACTAGCGGGGGGGCAGTAGATACGCAGTATTTT
>TRBJ2-5|.|TRBV20-1|once
CSDLRETQYF
TGCAGTGATCTCAGGGAGACCCAGTACTTC
>TRBJ2-7|TRBD1|TRBV30|.
CAWSGGQDPTYF
TGTGCCTGGAGCGGGGGACAGGACCCGACGTACTTC
>TRBJ2-7|TRBD2|TRBV30|.
CAWSDTGGPYEQYF
TGTGCCTGGAGTGATACGGGGGGGCCCTACGAGCAGTACTTC